The clone carrying this TCR beta chain was counted only a few times. No antigen is known for it. The time point here: after dendritic cell vaccination, including at tumor progression/relapse. Primers: 60 V beta forward and 13 J beta reverse. Data came from immunoSEQ multiplex PCR; TCRdb stores just in-frame clones and leaves some out. The sample has 98,000 or so clones, over 80% seen once. The entry originates in a study of glioma-infiltrating T cells after dendritic cell vaccination. Study-level results: TCR clonality showed no direct relationship with survival.

Trimming removed 7 bases at V and 1 base at J, with 8 bases between. The CDR3 is made up of 13 amino acids. Germline V gives CDR1 LNHDA, CDR2 SQIVND (reference sequence). This receptor was taken from a human donor with glioblastoma. The V and J genes are TRBV19 and TRBJ1-5, with D possibly being TRBD1 (5 bases). This specimen was blood, taken after dendritic cell vaccination. CDR3 amino acids: CASKGVSNQPQHF. The CDR3 nucleotides are TGTGCCAGTAAAGGGGTCAGCAATCAGCCCCAGCATTTT.